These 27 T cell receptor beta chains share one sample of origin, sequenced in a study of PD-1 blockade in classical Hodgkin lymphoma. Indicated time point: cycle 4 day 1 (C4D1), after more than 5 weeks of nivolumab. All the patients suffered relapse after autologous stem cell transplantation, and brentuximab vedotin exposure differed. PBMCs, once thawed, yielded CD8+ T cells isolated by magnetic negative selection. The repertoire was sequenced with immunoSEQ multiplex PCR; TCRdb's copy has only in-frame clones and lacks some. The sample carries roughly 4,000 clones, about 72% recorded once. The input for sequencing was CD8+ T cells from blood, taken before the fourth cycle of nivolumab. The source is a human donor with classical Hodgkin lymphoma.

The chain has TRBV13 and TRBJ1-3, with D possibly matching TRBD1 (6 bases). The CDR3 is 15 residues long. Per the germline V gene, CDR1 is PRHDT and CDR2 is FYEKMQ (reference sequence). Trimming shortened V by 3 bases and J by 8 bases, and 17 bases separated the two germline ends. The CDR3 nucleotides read TGTGCCAGCAGCTTGGCCGGGGGCAGTGCGGACACCATATATTTT. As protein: CASSLAGGSADTIYF.

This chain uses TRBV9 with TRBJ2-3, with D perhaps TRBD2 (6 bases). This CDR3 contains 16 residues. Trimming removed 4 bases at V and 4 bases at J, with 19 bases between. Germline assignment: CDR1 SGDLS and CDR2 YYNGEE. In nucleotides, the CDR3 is TGTGCCAGCAGCCCCCCAGTTGGGCTAGCGTCAGATACGCAGTATTTT. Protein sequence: CASSPPVGLASDTQYF.

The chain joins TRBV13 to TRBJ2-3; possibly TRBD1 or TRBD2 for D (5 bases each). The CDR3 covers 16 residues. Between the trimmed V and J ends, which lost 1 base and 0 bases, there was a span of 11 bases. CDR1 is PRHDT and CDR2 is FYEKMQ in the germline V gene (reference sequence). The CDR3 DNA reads TGTGCCAGCAGCTTAGAGGGGACGGACAGCACAGATACGCAGTATTTT. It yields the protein CASSLEGTDSTDTQYF. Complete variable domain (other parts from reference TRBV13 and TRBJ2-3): AAGVIQSPRHLIKEKRETATLKCYPIPRHDTVYWYQQGPGQDPQFLISFYEKMQSDKGSIPDRFSAQQFSDYHSELNMSSLELGDSALYFCASSLEGTDSTDTQYFGPGTRLTVL.

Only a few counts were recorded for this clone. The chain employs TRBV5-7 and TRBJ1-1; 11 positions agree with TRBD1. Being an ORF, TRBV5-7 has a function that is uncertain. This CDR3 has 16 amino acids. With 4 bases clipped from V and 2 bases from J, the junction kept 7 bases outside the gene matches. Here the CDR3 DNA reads TGTGCCAGCAGCCCCGGGACAGGGGGGTTAAACACTGAAGCTTTCTTT. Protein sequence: CASSPGTGGLNTEAFF.

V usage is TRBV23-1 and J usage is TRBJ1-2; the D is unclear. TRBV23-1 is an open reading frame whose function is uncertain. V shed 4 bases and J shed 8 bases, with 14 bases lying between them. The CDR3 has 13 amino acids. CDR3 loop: CASSPPTETGYTF. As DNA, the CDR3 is TGCGCCAGCAGTCCCCCGACGGAAACAGGCTACACCTTC.

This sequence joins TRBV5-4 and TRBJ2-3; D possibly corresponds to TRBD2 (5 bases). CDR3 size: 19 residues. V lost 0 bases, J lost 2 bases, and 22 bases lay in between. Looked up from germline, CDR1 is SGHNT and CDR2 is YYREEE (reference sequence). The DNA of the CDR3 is TGTGCCAGCAGCTTGGCCTTTTTGTTCGGGGAGAGACACACAGATACGCAGTATTTT. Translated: CASSLAFLFGERHTDTQYF.

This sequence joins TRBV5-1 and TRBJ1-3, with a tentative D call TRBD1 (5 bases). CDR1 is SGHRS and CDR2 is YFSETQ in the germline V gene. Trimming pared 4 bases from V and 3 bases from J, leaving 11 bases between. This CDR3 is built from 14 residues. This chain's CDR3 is CASSGGEFGNTIYF. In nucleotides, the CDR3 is TGCGCCAGCAGCGGGGGGGAATTTGGAAACACCATATATTTT.

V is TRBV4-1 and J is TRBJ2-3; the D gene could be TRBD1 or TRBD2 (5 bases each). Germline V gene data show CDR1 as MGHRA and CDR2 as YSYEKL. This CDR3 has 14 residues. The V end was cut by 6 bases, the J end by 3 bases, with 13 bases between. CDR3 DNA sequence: TGCGCCAGCAGGGAGGTGGGGGAGACAGATACGCAGTATTTT. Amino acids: CASREVGETDTQYF.

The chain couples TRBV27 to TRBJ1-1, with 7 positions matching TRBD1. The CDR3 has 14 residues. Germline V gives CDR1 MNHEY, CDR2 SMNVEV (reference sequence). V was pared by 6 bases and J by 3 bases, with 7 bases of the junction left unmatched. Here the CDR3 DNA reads TGTGCCAGCAGCCGACAGGGTGGGGACACTGAAGCTTTCTTT. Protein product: CASSRQGGDTEAFF.

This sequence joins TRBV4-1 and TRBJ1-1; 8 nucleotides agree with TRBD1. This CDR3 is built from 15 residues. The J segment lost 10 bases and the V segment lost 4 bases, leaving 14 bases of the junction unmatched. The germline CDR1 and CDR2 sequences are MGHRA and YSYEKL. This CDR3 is CASSPPGQVTHGAFF. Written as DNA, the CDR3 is TGCGCCAGCAGCCCGCCGGGACAGGTGACCCATGGAGCTTTCTTT.

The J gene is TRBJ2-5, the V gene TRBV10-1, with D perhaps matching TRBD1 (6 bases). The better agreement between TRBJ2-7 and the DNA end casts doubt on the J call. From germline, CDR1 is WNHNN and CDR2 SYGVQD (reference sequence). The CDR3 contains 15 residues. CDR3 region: CASSAGTTSSYEQYF. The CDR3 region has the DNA TGCGCCAGCAGTGCCGGGACAACCAGCTCCTACGAGCAGTACTTC.

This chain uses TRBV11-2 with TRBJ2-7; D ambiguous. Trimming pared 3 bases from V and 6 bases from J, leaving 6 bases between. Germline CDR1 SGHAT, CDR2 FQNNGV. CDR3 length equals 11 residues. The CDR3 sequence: CASSFGFEQYV. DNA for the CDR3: TGTGCCAGCAGCTTTGGGTTCGAGCAGTACGTC.

The CDR3 loop is CASSFTGSNQPQHF. The DNA for the CDR3 is TGTGCCAGCAGCTTTACGGGTAGCAATCAGCCCCAGCATTTT. The V call is TRBV7-2, the J call TRBJ1-5; D uncertain. The CDR3 spans 14 residues. CDR1 SGHTA and CDR2 FQGNSA come from the germline V gene. V was pared by 3 bases and J by 0 bases, with 6 bases between.

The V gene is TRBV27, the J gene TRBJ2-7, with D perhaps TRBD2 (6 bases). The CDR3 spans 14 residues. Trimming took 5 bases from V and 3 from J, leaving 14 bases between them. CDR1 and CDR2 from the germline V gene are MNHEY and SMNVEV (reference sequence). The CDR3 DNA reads TGTGCCAGCAGTCTCACTAGCAGCAGCTACGAGCAGTACGTC. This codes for CASSLTSSSYEQYV.

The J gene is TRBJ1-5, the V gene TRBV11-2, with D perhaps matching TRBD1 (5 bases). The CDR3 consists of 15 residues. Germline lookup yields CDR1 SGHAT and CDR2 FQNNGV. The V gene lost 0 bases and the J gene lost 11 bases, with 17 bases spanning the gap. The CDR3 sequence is CASSLDRAWQSAQHF. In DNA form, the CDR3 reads TGTGCCAGCAGCTTAGACAGGGCTTGGCAATCAGCCCAGCATTTT.

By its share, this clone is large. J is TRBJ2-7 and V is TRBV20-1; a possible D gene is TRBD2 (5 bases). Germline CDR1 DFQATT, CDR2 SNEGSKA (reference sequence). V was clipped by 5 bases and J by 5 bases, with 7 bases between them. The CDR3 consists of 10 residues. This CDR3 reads CSAWENEQYF. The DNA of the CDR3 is TGCAGTGCTTGGGAGAACGAGCAGTACTTC.

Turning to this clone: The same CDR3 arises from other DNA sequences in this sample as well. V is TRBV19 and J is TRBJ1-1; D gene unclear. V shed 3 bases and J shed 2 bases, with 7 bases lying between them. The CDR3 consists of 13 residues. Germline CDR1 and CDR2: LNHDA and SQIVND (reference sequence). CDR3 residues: CASSITSNTEAFF. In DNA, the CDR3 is TGTGCCAGTAGTATCACCAGTAACACTGAAGCTTTCTTT. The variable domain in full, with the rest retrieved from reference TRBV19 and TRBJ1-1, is DGGITQSPKYLFRKEGQNVTLSCEQNLNHDAMYWYRQDPGQGLRLIYYSQIVNDFQKGDIAEGYSVSREKKESFPLTVTSAQKNPTAFYLCASSITSNTEAFFGQGTRLTVV.

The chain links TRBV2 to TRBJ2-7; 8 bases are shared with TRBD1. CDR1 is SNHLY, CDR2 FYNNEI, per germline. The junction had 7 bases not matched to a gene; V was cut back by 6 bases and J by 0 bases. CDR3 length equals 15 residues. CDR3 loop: CASREDRASSYEQYF. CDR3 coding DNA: TGTGCCAGCAGGGAGGACAGGGCGAGCTCCTACGAGCAGTACTTC.

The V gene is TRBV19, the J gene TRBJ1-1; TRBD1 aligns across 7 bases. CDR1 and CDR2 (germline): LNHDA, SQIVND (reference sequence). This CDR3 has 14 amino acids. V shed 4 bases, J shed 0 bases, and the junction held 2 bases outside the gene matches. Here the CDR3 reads CASSKTGLNTEAFF. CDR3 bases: TGTGCCAGTAGTAAGACAGGGCTGAACACTGAAGCTTTCTTT.

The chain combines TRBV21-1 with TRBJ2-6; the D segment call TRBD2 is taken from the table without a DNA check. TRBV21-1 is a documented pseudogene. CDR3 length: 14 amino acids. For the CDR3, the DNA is TGTGCCAGCACCGTAAACTCTGGGGCCAACGTCCTGACTTTC. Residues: CASTVNSGANVLTF.

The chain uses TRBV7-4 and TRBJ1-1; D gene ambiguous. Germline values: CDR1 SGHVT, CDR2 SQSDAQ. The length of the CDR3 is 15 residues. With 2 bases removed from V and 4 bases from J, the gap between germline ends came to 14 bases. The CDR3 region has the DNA TGTGCCAGCAGCTTATTCAGGTCGGGGAGCACTGAAGCTTTCTTT. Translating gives CASSLFRSGSTEAFF. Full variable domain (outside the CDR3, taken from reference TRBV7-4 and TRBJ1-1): GAGVSQSPRYKVAKRGRDVALRCDSISGHVTLYWYRQTLGQGSEVLTYSQSDAQRDKSGRPSGRFSAERPERSVSTLKIQRTEQGDSAVYLCASSLFRSGSTEAFFGQGTRLTVV.

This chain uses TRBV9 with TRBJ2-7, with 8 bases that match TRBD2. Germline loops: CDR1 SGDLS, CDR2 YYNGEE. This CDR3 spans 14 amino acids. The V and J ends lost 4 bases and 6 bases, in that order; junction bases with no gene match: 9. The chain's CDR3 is CASSITGGPGEQYF. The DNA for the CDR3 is TGTGCCAGCAGCATCACGGGAGGGCCGGGCGAGCAGTACTTC. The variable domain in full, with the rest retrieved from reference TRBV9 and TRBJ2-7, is DSGVTQTPKHLITATGQRVTLRCSPRSGDLSVYWYQQSLDQGLQFLIQYYNGEERAKGNILERFSAQQFPDLHSELNLSSLELGDSALYFCASSITGGPGEQYFGPGTRLTVT.

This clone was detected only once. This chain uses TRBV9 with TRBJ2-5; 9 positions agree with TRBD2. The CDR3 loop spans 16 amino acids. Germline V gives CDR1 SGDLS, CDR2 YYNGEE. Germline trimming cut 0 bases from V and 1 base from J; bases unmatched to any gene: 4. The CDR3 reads CASSVVASGTQETQYF. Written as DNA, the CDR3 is TGTGCCAGCAGCGTAGTGGCTAGCGGGACCCAAGAGACCCAGTACTTC.

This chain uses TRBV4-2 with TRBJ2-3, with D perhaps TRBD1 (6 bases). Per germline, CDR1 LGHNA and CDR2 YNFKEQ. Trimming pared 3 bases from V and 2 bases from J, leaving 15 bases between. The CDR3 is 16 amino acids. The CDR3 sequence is CASSQRSGDTTDTQYF. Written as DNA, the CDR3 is TGTGCCAGCAGCCAGAGGTCAGGGGATACCACAGATACGCAGTATTTT.

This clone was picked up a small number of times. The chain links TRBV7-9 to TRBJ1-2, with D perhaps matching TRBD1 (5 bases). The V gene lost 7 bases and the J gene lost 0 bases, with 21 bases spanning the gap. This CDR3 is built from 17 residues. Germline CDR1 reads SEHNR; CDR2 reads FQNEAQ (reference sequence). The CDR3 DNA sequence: TGTGCCAGCAACGACCCCCAAGGGGCTATAGCTAACTATGGCTACACCTTC. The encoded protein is CASNDPQGAIANYGYTF.

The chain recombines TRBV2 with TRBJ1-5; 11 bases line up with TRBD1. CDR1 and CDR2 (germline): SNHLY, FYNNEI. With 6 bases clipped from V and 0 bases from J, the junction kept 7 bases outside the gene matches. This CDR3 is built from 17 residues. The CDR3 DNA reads TGTGCCAGCAGGGGGGCCGGACAGGGGGCTAGCAATCAGCCCCAGCATTTT. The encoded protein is CASRGAGQGASNQPQHF.

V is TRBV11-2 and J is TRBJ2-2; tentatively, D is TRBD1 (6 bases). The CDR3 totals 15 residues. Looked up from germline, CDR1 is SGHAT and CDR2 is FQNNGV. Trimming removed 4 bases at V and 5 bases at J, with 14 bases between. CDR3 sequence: CASSSTGMKTGELFF. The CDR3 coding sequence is TGTGCCAGCAGCTCTACAGGGATGAAAACCGGGGAGCTGTTTTTT.